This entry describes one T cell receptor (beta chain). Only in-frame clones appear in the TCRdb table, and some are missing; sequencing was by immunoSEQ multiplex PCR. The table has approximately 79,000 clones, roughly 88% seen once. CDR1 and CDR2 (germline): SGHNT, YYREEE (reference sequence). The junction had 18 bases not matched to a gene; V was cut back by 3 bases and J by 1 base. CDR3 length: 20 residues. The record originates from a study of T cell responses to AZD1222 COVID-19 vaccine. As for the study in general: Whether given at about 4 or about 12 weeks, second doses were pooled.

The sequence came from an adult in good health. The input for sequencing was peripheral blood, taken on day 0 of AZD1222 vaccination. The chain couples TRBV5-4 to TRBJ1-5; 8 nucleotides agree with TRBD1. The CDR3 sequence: CASSYSAGTGGIWSNQPQHF. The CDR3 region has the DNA TGTGCCAGCAGCTATTCCGCCGGGACAGGAGGTATCTGGAGCAATCAGCCCCAGCATTTT.